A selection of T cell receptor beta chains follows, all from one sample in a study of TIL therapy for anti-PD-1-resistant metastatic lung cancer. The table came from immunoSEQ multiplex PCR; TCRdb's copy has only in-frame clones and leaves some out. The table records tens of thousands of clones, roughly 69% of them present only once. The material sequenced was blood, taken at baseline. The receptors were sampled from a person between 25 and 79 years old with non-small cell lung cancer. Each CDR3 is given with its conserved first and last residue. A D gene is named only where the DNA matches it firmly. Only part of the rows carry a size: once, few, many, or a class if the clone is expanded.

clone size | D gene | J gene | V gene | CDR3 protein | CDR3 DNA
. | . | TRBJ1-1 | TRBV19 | CASSTPGQHTEAFF | TGTGCCAGTAGTACCCCTGGACAGCACACTGAAGCTTTCTTT
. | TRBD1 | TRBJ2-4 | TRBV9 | CASSVEGAKNIQYF | TGTGCCAGCAGCGTAGAGGGGGCGAAAAACATTCAGTACTTC
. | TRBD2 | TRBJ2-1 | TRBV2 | CASRGGGSGRAFYNEQFF | TGTGCCAGTAGGGGAGGTGGTAGCGGGAGGGCGTTCTACAATGAGCAGTTCTTC
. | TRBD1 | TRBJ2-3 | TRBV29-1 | CSVSRQGATDTQYF | TGCAGCGTTTCTCGACAGGGGGCCACAGATACGCAGTATTTT
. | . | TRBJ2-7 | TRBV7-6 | CASSPGEWGFYEQYF | TGTGCCAGCAGCCCGGGAGAGTGGGGTTTTTACGAGCAGTACTTC
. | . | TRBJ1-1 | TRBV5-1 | CASSLVKEDEAFF | TGCGCCAGCAGCTTGGTAAAGGAAGATGAAGCTTTCTTT
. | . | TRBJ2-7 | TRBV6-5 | CASRVGALNEQYF | TGTGCCAGCAGGGTGGGGGCCCTGAACGAGCAGTACTTC
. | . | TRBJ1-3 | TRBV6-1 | CASSESPYTIYF | TGTGCCAGCAGTGAAAGTCCGTACACCATATATTTT
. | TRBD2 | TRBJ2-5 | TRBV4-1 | CASSQVAGLASTQYF | TGCGCCAGCAGCCAAGTCGCGGGACTAGCGTCGACCCAGTACTTC
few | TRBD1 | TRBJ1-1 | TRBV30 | CAWSVQGARNTEAFF | TGTGCCTGGAGTGTACAGGGGGCGAGGAACACTGAAGCTTTCTTT
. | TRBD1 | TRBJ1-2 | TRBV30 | CAWRGQSYGYTF | TGTGCCTGGAGGGGACAGAGCTATGGCTACACCTTC
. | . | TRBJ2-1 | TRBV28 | CASSLPSGQPFF | TGTGCCAGCAGTTTACCCTCCGGGCAGCCGTTCTTC
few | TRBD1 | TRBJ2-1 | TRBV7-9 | CASSTDRGNYNEQFF | TGTGCCAGCAGCACAGACAGGGGCAACTACAATGAGCAGTTCTTC
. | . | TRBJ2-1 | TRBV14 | CASRPAGGDEQFF | TGTGCCAGCCGACCGGCCGGTGGCGATGAGCAGTTCTTC
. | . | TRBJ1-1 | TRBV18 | CASSESSNTEAFF | TGTGCCAGCTCAGAATCTTCGAACACTGAAGCTTTCTTT
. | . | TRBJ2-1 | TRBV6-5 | CASSLRNEQFF | TGTGCCAGCAGTTTACGCAATGAGCAGTTCTTC
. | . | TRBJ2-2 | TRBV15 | CATSRERGEHTGELFF | TGTGCCACCAGCAGAGAGAGGGGCGAGCACACCGGGGAGCTGTTTTTT
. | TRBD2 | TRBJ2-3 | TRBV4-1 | CASSQDSLAPSTDTQYF | TGCGCCAGCAGCCAAGATTCACTAGCGCCAAGCACAGATACGCAGTATTTT
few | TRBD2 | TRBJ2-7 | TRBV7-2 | CASSPGGVSYEQYF | TGTGCCAGCAGCCCCGGGGGGGTATCCTACGAGCAGTACTTC
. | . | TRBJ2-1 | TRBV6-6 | CASSYRGESSYNEQFF | TGTGCCAGCAGTTACAGGGGGGAGAGCTCCTACAATGAGCAGTTCTTC
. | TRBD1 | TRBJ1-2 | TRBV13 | CASSRTGIYGYTF | TGTGCCAGCAGCCGGACAGGGATCTATGGCTACACCTTC
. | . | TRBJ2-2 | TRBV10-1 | CASSESIDYQSNTGELFF | TGCGCCAGCAGTGAGTCAATAGACTACCAGTCGAACACCGGGGAGCTGTTTTTT